This T cell receptor beta chain was profiled in a study of blood T cell repertoires in COVID-19. Original processing notes: Amplification with reference gene primers provided the estimates of nucleated cell counts. Profiling relied on immunoSEQ multiplex PCR, and the TCRdb table lists in-frame clones only, not all of them. That table supplies the V and J calls and clone size; D and trimming were determined from the DNA. Here the sample spans 200,000 to 250,000 clones, about 80% being singletons. Trimming removed 1 base from V and 0 bases from J, with 9 bases in between. Per the germline V gene, CDR1 is GTSNPN and CDR2 is SVGIG (reference sequence). This CDR3 spans 15 amino acids.

The TCR was taken from a woman in her twenties or thirties who had recovered from COVID-19. J is TRBJ2-2 and V is TRBV30, with unresolved D. Sequenced input: peripheral blood. CDR3 region: CAWSALLANTGELFF. The CDR3 DNA is TGTGCCTGGAGTGCCTTGCTAGCGAACACCGGGGAGCTGTTTTTT.